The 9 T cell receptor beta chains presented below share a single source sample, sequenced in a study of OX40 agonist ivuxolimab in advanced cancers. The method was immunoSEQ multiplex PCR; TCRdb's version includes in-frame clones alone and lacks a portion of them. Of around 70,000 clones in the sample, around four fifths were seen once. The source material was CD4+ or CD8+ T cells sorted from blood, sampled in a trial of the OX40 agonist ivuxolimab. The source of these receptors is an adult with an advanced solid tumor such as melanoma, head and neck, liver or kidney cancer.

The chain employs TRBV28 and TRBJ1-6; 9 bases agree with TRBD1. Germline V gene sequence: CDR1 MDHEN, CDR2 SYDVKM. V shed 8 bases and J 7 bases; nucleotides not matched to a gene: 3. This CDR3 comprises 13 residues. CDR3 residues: CASWDRENSPLHF. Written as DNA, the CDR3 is TGTGCCAGCTGGGACAGGGAGAATTCACCCCTCCACTTT.

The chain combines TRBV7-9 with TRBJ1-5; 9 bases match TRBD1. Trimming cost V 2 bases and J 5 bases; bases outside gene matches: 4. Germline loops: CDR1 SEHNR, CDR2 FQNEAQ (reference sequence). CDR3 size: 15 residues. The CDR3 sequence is CASSLTGGADQPQHF. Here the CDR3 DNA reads TGTGCCAGCAGCTTAACAGGGGGCGCCGATCAGCCCCAGCATTTT.

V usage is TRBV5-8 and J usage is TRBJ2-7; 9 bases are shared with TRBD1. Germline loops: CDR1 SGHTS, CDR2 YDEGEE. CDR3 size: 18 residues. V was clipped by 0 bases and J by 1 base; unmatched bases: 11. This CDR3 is CASSLGGNYGQGSYEQYF. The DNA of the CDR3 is TGTGCCAGCAGCTTGGGGGGAAACTACGGACAGGGGTCCTACGAGCAGTACTTC.

CDR3 bases: TGTGCCAGTAGTTTATTACAGGGAAGCGAACAGCCCCAGCATTTT. Amino acids: CASSLLQGSEQPQHF. The chain links TRBV19 to TRBJ1-5, with D possibly being TRBD1 (6 bases). Germline loops: CDR1 LNHDA, CDR2 SQIVND (reference sequence). V gave up 5 bases and J gave up 7 bases, with 18 bases separating them. The CDR3 spans 15 residues.

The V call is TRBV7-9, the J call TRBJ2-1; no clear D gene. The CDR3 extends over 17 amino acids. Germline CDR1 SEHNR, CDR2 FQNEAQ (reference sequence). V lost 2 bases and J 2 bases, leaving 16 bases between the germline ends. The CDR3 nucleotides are TGTGCCAGCAGCTTACAGTTGACCGACCGGGCCTACAATGAGCAGTTCTTC. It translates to CASSLQLTDRAYNEQFF.

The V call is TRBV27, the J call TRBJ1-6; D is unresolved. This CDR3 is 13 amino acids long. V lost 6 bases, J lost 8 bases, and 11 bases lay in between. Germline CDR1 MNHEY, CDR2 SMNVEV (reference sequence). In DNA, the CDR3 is TGTGCCAGCAGCCTCAGGAGTTATTCACCCCTCCACTTT. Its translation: CASSLRSYSPLHF.

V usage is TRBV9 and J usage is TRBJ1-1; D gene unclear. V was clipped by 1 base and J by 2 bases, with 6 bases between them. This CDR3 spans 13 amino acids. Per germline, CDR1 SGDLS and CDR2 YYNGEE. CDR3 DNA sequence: TGTGCCAGCAGCGTATTCATAAACACTGAAGCTTTCTTT. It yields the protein CASSVFINTEAFF.

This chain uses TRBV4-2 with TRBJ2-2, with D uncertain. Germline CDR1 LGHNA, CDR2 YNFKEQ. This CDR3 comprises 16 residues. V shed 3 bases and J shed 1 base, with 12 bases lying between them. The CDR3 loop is CASSQQRLLNTGELFF. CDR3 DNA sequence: TGTGCCAGCAGCCAGCAAAGGCTCTTGAACACCGGGGAGCTGTTTTTT.

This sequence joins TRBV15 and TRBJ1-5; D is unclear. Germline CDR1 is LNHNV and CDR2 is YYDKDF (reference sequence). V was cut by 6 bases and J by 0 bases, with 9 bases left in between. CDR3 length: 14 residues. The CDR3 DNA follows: TGTGCCACCAGTCTTAGTAATAGCAATCAGCCCCAGCATTTT. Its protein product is CATSLSNSNQPQHF.